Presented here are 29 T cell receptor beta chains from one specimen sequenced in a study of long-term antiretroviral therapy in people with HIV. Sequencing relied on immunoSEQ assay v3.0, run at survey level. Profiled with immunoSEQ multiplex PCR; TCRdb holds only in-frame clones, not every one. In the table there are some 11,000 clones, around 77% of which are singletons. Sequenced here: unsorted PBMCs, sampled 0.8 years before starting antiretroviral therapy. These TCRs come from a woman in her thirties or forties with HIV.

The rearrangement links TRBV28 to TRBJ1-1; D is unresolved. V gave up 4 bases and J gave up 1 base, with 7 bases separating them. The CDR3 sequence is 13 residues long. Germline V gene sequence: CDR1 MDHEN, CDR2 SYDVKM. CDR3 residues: CASSWDSNTEAFF. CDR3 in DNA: TGTGCCAGCAGTTGGGATTCGAACACTGAAGCTTTCTTT.

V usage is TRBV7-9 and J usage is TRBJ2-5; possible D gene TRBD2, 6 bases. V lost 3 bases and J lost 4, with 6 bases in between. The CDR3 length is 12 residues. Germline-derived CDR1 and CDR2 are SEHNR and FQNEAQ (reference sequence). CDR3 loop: CASSLRGETQYF. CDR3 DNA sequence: TGTGCCAGCAGCTTGCGGGGAGAGACCCAGTACTTC.

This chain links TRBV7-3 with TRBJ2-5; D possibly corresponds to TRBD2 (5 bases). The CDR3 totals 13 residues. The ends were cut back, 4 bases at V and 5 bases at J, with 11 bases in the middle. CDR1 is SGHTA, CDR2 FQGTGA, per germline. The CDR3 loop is CASSSWEKETQYF. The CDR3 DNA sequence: TGTGCCAGCAGCTCCTGGGAGAAGGAGACCCAGTACTTC.

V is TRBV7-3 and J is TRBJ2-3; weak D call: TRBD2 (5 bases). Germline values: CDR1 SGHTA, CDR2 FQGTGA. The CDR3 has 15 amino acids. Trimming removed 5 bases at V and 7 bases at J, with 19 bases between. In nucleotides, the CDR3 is TGTGCCAGCAGCGATCCTAGCCGGGGTACAAATACGCAGTATTTT. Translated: CASSDPSRGTNTQYF. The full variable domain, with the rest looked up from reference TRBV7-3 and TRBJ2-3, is GAGVSQTPSNKVTEKGKYVELRCDPISGHTALYWYRQSLGQGPEFLIYFQGTGAADDSGLPNDRFFAVRPEGSVSTLKIQRTERGDSAVYLCASSDPSRGTNTQYFGPGTRLTVL.

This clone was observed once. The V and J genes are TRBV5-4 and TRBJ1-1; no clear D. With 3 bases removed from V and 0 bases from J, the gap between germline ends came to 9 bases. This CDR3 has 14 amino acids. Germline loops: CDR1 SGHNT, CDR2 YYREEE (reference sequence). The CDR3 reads CASSSRTVNTEAFF. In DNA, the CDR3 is TGTGCCAGCAGCTCCCGGACGGTGAACACTGAAGCTTTCTTT. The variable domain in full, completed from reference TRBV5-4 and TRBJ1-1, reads ETGVTQSPTHLIKTRGQQVTLRCSSQSGHNTVSWYQQALGQGPQFIFQYYREEENGRGNFPPRFSGLQFPNYSSELNVNALELDDSALYLCASSSRTVNTEAFFGQGTRLTVV.

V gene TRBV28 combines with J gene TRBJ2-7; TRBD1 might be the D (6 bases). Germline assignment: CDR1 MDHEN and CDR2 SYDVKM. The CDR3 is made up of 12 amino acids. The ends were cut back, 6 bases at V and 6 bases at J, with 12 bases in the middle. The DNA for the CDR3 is TGTGCCAGCAGCTTACAGGGCAGCGAGCAGTACTTC. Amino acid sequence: CASSLQGSEQYF.

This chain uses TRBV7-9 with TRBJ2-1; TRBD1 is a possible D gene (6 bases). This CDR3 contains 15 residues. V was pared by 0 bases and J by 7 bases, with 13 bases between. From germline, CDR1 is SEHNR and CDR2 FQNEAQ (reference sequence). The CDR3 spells CASSLAGGPRNEQFF. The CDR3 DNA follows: TGTGCCAGCAGCTTAGCTGGGGGCCCTAGGAATGAGCAGTTCTTC.

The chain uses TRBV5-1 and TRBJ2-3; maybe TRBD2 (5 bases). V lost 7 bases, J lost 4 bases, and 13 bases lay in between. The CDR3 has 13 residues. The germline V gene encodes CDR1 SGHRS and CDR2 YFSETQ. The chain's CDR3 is CASGETFADTQYF. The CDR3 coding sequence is TGCGCCAGCGGGGAGACCTTCGCAGATACGCAGTATTTT.

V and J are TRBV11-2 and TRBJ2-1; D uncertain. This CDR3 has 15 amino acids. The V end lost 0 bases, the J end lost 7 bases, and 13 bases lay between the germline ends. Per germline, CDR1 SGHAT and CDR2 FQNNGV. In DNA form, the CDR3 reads TGTGCCAGCAGCTTAGATCCACTGGGGTCTAATGAGCAGTTCTTC. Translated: CASSLDPLGSNEQFF.

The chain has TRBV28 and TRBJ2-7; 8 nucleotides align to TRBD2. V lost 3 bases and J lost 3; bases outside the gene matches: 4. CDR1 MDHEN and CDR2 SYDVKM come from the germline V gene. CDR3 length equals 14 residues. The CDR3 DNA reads TGTGCCAGCAGTTTCAAACGGGAGGGCTACGAGCAGTACTTC. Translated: CASSFKREGYEQYF.

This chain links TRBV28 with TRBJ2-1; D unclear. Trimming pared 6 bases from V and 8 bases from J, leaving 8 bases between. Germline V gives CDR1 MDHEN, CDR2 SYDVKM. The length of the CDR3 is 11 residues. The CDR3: CASSVNDEQFF. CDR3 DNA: TGTGCCAGCAGCGTCAACGATGAGCAGTTCTTC.

The CDR3 spells CASRREQAPVNGYTF. The DNA of the CDR3 is TGTGCCAGCAGACGTGAACAGGCCCCAGTCAACGGCTACACCTTC. The chain carries TRBV28 and TRBJ1-2; D possibly corresponds to TRBD1 (5 bases). Germline-derived CDR1 and CDR2 are MDHEN and SYDVKM. Trimming pared 6 bases from V and 8 bases from J, leaving 22 bases between. The CDR3 has 15 amino acids.

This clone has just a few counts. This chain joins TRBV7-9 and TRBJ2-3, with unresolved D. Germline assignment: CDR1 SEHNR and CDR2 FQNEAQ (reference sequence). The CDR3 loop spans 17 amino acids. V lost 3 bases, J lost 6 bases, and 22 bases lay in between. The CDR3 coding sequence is TGTGCCAGCAGCTTTCATGTCGGCCGCGACCGGTCTGATACGCAGTATTTT. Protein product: CASSFHVGRDRSDTQYF.

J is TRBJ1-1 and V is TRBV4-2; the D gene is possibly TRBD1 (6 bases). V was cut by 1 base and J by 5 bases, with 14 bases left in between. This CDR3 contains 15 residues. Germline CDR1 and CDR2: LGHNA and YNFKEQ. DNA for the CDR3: TGTGCCAGCAGCCAAGGGGGGGCAGGGTGGACTGAAGCTTTCTTT. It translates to CASSQGGAGWTEAFF.

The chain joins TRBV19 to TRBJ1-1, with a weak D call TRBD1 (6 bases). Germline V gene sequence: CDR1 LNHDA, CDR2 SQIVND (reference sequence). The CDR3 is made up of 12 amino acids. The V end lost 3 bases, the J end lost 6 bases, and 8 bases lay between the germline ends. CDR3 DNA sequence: TGTGCCAGTAGTATGGGGGGGCCTGAAGCTTTCTTT. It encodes CASSMGGPEAFF.

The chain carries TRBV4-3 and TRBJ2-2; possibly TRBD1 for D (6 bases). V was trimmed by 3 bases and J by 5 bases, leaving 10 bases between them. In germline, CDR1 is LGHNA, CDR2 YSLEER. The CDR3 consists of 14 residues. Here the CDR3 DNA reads TGCGCCAGCAGCCAGGGGGACAAGACCGGGGAGCTGTTTTTT. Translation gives CASSQGDKTGELFF.

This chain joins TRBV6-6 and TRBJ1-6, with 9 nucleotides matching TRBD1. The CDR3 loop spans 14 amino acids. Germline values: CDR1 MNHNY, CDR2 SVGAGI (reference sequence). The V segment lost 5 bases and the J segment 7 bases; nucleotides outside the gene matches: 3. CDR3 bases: TGTGCCAGCAGTCCCGGGACAGGGAATTCACCCCTCCACTTT. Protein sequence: CASSPGTGNSPLHF.

CDR3 loop: CASTLGYPNIQYF. CDR3 DNA sequence: TGTGCCAGCACCCTGGGCTATCCGAACATTCAGTACTTC. The chain has TRBV28 and TRBJ2-4; D is unclear. The CDR3 spans 13 residues. The ends were cut back, 7 bases at V and 7 bases at J, with 14 bases in the middle. Looked up from germline, CDR1 is MDHEN and CDR2 is SYDVKM.

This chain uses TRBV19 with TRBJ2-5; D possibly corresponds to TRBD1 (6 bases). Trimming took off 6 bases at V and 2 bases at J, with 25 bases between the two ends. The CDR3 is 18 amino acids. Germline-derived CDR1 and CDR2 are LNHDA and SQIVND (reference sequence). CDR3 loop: CASSTPGTRGRGQETQYF. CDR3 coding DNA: TGTGCCAGTAGCACCCCAGGAACCAGGGGAAGAGGGCAAGAGACCCAGTACTTC.

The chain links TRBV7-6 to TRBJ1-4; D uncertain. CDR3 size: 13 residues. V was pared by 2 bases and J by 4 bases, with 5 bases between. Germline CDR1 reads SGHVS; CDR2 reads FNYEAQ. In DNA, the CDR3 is TGTGCCAGCAGCTTACAACTTAATGAAAAACTGTTTTTT. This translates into CASSLQLNEKLFF.

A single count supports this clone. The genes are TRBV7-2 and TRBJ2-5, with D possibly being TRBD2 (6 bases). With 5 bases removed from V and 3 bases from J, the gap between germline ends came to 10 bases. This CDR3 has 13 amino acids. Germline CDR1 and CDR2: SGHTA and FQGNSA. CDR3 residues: CASSGSGKETQYF. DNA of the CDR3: TGTGCCAGCAGCGGTAGCGGTAAAGAGACCCAGTACTTC. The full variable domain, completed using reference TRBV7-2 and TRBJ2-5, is GAGVSQSPSNKVTEKGKDVELRCDPISGHTALYWYRQSLGQGLEFLIYFQGNSAPDKSGLPSDRFSAERTGGSVSTLTIQRTQQEDSAVYLCASSGSGKETQYFGPGTRLLVL.

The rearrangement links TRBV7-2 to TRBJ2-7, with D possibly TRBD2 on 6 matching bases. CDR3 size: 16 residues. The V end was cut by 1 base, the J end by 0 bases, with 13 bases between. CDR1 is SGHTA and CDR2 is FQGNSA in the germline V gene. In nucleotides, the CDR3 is TGTGCCAGCAGCTTAGGATCTACTAGCAGCTCCTACGAGCAGTACTTC. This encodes CASSLGSTSSSYEQYF.

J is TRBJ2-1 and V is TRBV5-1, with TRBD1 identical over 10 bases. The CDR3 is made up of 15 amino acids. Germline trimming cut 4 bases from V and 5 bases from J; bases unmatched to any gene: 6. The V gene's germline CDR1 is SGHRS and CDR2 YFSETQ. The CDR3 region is CASSLETGGNNEQFF. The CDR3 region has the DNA TGCGCCAGCAGCCTAGAGACAGGGGGCAACAATGAGCAGTTCTTC. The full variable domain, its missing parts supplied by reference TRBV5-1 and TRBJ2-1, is KAGVTQTPRYLIKTRGQQVTLSCSPISGHRSVSWYQQTPGQGLQFLFEYFSETQRNKGNFPGRFSGRQFSNSRSEMNVSTLELGDSALYLCASSLETGGNNEQFFGPGTRLTVL.

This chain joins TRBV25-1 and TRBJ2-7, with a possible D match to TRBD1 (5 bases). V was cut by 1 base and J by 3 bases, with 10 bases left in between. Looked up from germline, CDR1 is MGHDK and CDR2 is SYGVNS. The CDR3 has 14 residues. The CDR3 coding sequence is TGTGCCAGCAGTGAATTTGGGCAGGGCTACGAGCAGTACTTC. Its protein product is CASSEFGQGYEQYF.

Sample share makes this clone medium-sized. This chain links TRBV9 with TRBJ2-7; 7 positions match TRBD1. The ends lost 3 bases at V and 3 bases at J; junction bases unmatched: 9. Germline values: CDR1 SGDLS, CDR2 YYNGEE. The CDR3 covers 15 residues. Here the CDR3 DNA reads TGTGCCAGCAGCGCAGGGCAGGCAGGGGGCTACGAGCAGTACTTC. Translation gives CASSAGQAGGYEQYF.

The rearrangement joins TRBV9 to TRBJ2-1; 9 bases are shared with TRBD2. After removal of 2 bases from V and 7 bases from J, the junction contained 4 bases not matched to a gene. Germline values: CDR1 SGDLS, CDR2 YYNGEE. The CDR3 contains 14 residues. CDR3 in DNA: TGTGCCAGCAGCGTGGGGACTAGCTATAATGAGCAGTTCTTC. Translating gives CASSVGTSYNEQFF.

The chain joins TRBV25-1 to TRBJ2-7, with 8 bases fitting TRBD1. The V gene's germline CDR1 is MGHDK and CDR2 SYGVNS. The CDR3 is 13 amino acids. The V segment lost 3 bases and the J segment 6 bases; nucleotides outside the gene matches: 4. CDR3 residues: CASSDRTGLEQYF. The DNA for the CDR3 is TGTGCCAGCAGTGATCGGACAGGGCTCGAGCAGTACTTC.

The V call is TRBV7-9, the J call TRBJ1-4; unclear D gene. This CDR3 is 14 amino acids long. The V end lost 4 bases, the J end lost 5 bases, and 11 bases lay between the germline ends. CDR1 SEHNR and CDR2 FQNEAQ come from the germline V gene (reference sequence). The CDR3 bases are TGTGCCAGCAGCTCCCCGGGCATAAATGAAAAACTGTTTTTT. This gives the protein CASSSPGINEKLFF.

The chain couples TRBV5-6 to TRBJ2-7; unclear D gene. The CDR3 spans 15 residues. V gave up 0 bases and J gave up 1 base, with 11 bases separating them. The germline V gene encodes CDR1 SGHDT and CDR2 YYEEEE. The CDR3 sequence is CASSLVPTTSYEQYF. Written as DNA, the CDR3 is TGTGCCAGCAGCTTGGTCCCGACAACTTCCTACGAGCAGTACTTC. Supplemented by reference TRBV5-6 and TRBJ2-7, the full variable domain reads DAGVTQSPTHLIKTRGQQVTLRCSPKSGHDTVSWYQQALGQGPQFIFQYYEEEERQRGNFPDRFSGHQFPNYSSELNVNALLLGDSALYLCASSLVPTTSYEQYFGPGTRLTVT.